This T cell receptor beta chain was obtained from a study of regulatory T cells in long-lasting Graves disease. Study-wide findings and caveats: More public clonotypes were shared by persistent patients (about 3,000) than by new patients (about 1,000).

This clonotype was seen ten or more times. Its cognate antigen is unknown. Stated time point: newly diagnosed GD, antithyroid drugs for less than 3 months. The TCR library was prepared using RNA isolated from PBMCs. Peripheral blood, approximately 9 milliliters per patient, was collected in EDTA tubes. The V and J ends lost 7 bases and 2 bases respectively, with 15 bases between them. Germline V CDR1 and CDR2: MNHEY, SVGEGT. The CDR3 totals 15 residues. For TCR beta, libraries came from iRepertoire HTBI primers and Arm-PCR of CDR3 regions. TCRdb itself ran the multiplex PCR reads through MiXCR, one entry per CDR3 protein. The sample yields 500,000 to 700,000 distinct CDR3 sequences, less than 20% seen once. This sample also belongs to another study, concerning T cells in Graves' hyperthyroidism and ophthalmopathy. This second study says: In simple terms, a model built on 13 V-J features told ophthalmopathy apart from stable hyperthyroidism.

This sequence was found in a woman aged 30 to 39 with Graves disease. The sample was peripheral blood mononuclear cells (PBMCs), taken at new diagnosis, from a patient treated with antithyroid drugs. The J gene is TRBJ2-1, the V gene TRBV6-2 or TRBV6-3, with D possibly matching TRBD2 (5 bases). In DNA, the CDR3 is TGTGCCAGCAATAGGCGGGTGATGGCCTACAATGAGCAGTTCTTC. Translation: CASNRRVMAYNEQFF.